This entry is about one T cell receptor beta chain. Some clones are missing from TCRdb's copy, which holds only in-frame ones; the method was immunoSEQ multiplex PCR. Counted here are more than 75,000 clones, 89% occurring once; the ten biggest clones make up roughly 2.5%. The sample comes from a study of blood T cell repertoires in COVID-19. CDR1 is ENHRY, CDR2 SYGVKD, per germline. The CDR3 contains 15 residues. V trimming: 6 bases; J trimming: 0 bases; junction bases outside the gene matches: 4. The origin of this receptor is a man aged 50-59 years with COVID-19, enrolled during active disease. This sequence joins TRBV10-3 and TRBJ1-4, with 7 nucleotides matching TRBD1. The source material was peripheral blood. The chain's CDR3 is CAIRGTETTNEKLFF. DNA for the CDR3: TGTGCCATCAGAGGGACAGAAACAACTAATGAAAAACTGTTTTTT.